The 15 T cell receptor beta chains below all came from one sample that was sequenced in a study of blood T cell repertoires in COVID-19 (TCRdb year 2020). Preparation of the library involved the immunoSEQ multiplex PCR assay. This is the immuneACCESS table as TCRdb keeps it, with only in-frame sequences that have V and J called. A part of the clones is gone; compared with another copy, unresolved V genes explain less than half, and the rest is unexplained. The sample table holds 150,000 to 200,000 clones, of which approximately 80% were seen once. Approximately 10% of the sample belongs to the ten largest clones. Material for sequencing was PBMCs or T cells enriched from blood (not recorded which). These receptors were taken from a man over 45 who had recovered from COVID-19.

This clone has more than one count but fewer than ten. This chain connects TRBV5-1 to TRBJ2-1; tentatively, D is TRBD2 (5 bases). Between the trimmed V and J ends, which lost 4 bases and 7 bases, there was a span of 9 bases. This CDR3 has 12 residues. Germline V gene sequence: CDR1 SGHRS, CDR2 YFSETQ. The CDR3 sequence: CASSETTNEQFF. CDR3 DNA sequence: TGCGCCAGCAGCGAGACTACTAATGAGCAGTTCTTC.

The chain carries TRBV10-3 and TRBJ1-1; TRBD1 agrees at 10 bases. CDR1 is ENHRY, CDR2 SYGVKD, per germline. Trimming took 6 bases from V and 4 from J; bases not matched to a gene: 5. This CDR3 region has 14 residues. Here the CDR3 DNA reads TGTGCCATCAGGGGACAGGGGATAGGCACTGAAGCTTTCTTT. Translation gives CAIRGQGIGTEAFF.

The chain has TRBV15 and TRBJ1-1, with D maybe TRBD1 (5 bases). The germline V gene encodes CDR1 LNHNV and CDR2 YYDKDF (reference sequence). The CDR3 contains 13 residues. The ends were cut back, 1 base at V and 8 bases at J, with 11 bases in the middle. The CDR3 DNA is TGTGCCACCAGCAGAGCAGGGCTCTCCGAAGCTTTCTTT. This gives the protein CATSRAGLSEAFF.

This clone came up once. The rearrangement joins TRBV5-4 to TRBJ2-7, with D maybe TRBD2 (7 bases). Trimming stripped 5 bases from V and 2 bases from J, with 20 bases between. CDR1 is SGHNT, CDR2 YYREEE, per germline (reference sequence). This CDR3 spans 16 amino acids. In nucleotides, the CDR3 is TGTGCCAGCAGACATGGGGGGGCAGGCGAGGCCTACGAGCAGTACTTC. The encoded protein is CASRHGGAGEAYEQYF.

The V and J genes are TRBV9 and TRBJ2-2; the D is unclear. Germline CDR1 and CDR2: SGDLS and YYNGEE. The CDR3 covers 14 residues. V dropped 0 bases and J dropped 5 bases, with 8 bases sitting between them. The CDR3 bases are TGTGCCAGCAGCGTAGCCCGAGAGACCGGGGAGCTGTTTTTT. This encodes CASSVARETGELFF.

This chain links TRBV28 with TRBJ1-2; 10 nucleotides agree with TRBD1. This CDR3 is built from 14 residues. Germline V lookup: CDR1 MDHEN, CDR2 SYDVKM. With 10 bases clipped from V and 4 bases from J, the junction kept 9 bases outside the gene matches. CDR3 DNA sequence: TGTGCCACCTCGTGGACAGGGGGGAGCTATGGCTACACCTTC. It specifies CATSWTGGSYGYTF.

The rearrangement links TRBV10-1 to TRBJ2-3; TRBD2 matches at 10 bases. Germline CDR1 WNHNN, CDR2 SYGVQD (reference sequence). This CDR3 is 17 amino acids long. Germline trimming cut 8 bases from V and 2 bases from J; bases unmatched to any gene: 13. The CDR3 DNA reads as TGCGCCAGCCCTCGAGCGGGAGGGCCGAAAAACACAGATACGCAGTATTTT. The encoded protein is CASPRAGGPKNTDTQYF.

The V gene is TRBV7-3, the J gene TRBJ1-2; D is perhaps TRBD1 (6 bases). Germline V CDR1 and CDR2: SGHTA, FQGTGA. This CDR3 is built from 15 residues. V lost 2 bases and J lost 5, with 15 bases in between. The CDR3 nucleotides are TGTGCCAGCAGCTTAGCGGCAGGGGCTGGGTATGGCTACACCTTC. This codes for CASSLAAGAGYGYTF.

V is TRBV11-3 and J is TRBJ2-1; 7 positions agree with TRBD1. The CDR3 is 14 amino acids. CDR1 SGHNT and CDR2 YENEEA come from the germline V gene. V lost 5 bases, J lost 7 bases, and 8 bases stayed unmatched. CDR3 sequence (DNA): TGTGCCAGCAGCCCCTACAGGGGTAGTAATGAGCAGTTCTTC. Translating it yields CASSPYRGSNEQFF. The full variable domain, with the rest looked up from reference TRBV11-3 and TRBJ2-1, is EAGVVQSPRYKIIEKKQPVAFWCNPISGHNTLYWYLQNLGQGPELLIRYENEEAVDDSQLPKDRFSAERLKGVDSTLKIQPAELGDSAVYLCASSPYRGSNEQFFGPGTRLTVL.

The genes are TRBV29-1 and TRBJ2-1; the match to TRBD2 covers 8 bases. Trimming removed 4 bases from V and 9 bases from J; junction bases left unmatched: 14. Germline V gene data show CDR1 as SQVTM and CDR2 as ANQGSEA. CDR3 size: 15 residues. CDR3 in DNA: TGCAGCGTTGTCAGCGGGGGAGGGGTCGGGATTGAGCAGTTCTTC. Translating gives CSVVSGGGVGIEQFF.

This clone was recorded only once. The chain combines TRBV25-1 with TRBJ2-1; 14 bases line up with TRBD2. The CDR3 has 18 residues. V lost 6 bases, J lost 3 bases, and 10 bases stayed unmatched. Germline CDR1 and CDR2: MGHDK and SYGVNS. DNA of the CDR3: TGTGCCAGCAGCCGACTAGCGGGGGGGCCGGAGAGCTACAATGAGCAGTTCTTC. Its translation: CASSRLAGGPESYNEQFF.

This chain uses TRBV29-1 with TRBJ2-4, with 9 nucleotides matching TRBD1. Germline assignment: CDR1 SQVTM and CDR2 ANQGSEA. This CDR3 has 13 residues. The V gene end was trimmed by 6 bases and the J gene end by 7 bases; junction bases not matched to a gene: 7. In DNA, the CDR3 is TGCAGCGTCCGGGGGGACAGGGCGAACATTCAGTACTTC. Its protein product is CSVRGDRANIQYF.

V gene TRBV2 combines with J gene TRBJ1-4; 10 bases are a match to TRBD1. CDR1 is SNHLY, CDR2 FYNNEI, per germline. The CDR3 runs to 13 residues. V dropped 6 bases and J dropped 8; count of bases not matched to a gene: 3. The DNA for the CDR3 is TGTGCCAGCAGGACAGGGGGCTTGGAAAAACTGTTTTTT. Its protein is CASRTGGLEKLFF.

The rearrangement uses TRBV7-6 and TRBJ1-1, with 11 nucleotides matching TRBD1. J lost 4 bases, V lost 2 bases, and 9 bases had no gene match. The CDR3 covers 17 residues. Germline V CDR1 and CDR2: SGHVS, FNYEAQ. Here the CDR3 DNA reads TGTGCCAGCAGCTTAAGGACAGGGGGCCCGGATGGCACTGAAGCTTTCTTT. This codes for CASSLRTGGPDGTEAFF. The variable domain in full, completed from reference TRBV7-6 and TRBJ1-1, reads GAGVSQSPRYKVTKRGQDVALRCDPISGHVSLYWYRQALGQGPEFLTYFNYEAQQDKSGLPNDRFSAERPEGSISTLTIQRTEQRDSAMYRCASSLRTGGPDGTEAFFGQGTRLTVV.

This clone was seen only a few times. The chain has TRBV28 and TRBJ2-7, with D uncertain. Germline assignment: CDR1 MDHEN and CDR2 SYDVKM. CDR3 length equals 14 residues. V was clipped by 3 bases and J by 6 bases, with 15 bases between them. The CDR3 region has the DNA TGTGCCAGCAGTTTTACTCCGACTTCTAGCGAGCAGTACTTC. Amino acids: CASSFTPTSSEQYF.